This T cell receptor beta chain was documented in a study of glioma-infiltrating T cells after dendritic cell vaccination. At the level of the study: The vaccine used monocyte-derived dendritic cells pulsed overnight with autologous tumor lysate.

Clones were read by immunoSEQ multiplex PCR, and TCRdb kept only the in-frame ones, dropping some. The sample consists of 100,000 or so clones, 90% of them appearing once. The germline V gene has CDR1 SNHLY and CDR2 FYNNEI. There are 15 residues in the CDR3. With 4 bases removed from V and 1 base from J, the gap between germline ends came to 12 bases. Sample time point: after dendritic cell vaccination, including at tumor progression/relapse. PBMC were collected before vaccination, two weeks after the third vaccination, and at progression. This chain joins TRBV2 and TRBJ2-3; D may be TRBD2 (5 bases). The sequence derives from a human donor with glioblastoma. The sample here was blood, taken after dendritic cell vaccination. CDR3 coding DNA: TGTGCCAGCAGTGCTTTGACTATACGCACAGATACGCAGTATTTT. The encoded protein is CASSALTIRTDTQYF.